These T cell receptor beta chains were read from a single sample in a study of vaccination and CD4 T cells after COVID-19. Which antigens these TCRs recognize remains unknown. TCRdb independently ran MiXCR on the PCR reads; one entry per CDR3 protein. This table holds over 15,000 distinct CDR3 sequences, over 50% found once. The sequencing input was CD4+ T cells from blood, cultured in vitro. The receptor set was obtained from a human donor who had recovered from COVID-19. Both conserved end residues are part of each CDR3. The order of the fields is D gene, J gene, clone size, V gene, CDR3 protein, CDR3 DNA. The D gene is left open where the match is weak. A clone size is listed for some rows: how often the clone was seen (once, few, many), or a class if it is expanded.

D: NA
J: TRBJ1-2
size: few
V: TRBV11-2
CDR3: CASSTDRTRGYTF
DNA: TGTGCCAGCAGCACAGACAGGACCCGGGGCTACACCTTC

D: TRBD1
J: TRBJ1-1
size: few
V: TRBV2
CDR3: CASRATGRGTEAFF
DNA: TGTGCCAGCAGGGCGACAGGGCGCGGCACTGAAGCTTTCTTT

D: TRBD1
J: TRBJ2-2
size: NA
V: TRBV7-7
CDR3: CASTPGQRNTGELFF
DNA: TGTGCTAGCACCCCGGGACAGAGGAACACCGGGGAGCTGTTTTTT

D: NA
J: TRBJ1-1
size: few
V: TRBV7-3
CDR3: CASSQSPVGTEAFF
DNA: TGTGCCAGCAGCCAGAGTCCCGTAGGGACTGAAGCTTTCTTT

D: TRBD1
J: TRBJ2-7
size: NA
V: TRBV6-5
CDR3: CASSFRDSYEQYF
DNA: TGTGCCAGCAGTTTCCGGGACAGCTACGAGCAGTACTTC

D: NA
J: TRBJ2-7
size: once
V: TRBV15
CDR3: CATSRDSGAYEQYF
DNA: TGTGCCACCAGCAGAGATAGTGGGGCCTACGAGCAGTACTTC

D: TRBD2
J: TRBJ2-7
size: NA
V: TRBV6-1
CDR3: CASSEWGGHRQYEQYF
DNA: TGTGCCAGCAGTGAGTGGGGGGGTCACCGCCAATACGAGCAGTACTTC

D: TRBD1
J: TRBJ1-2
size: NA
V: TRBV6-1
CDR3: CASSAGTGGGYGYTF
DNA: TGTGCCAGCAGTGCCGGGACAGGGGGCGGATATGGCTACACCTTC

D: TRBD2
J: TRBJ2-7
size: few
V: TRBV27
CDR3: CASSTQRGGLYEQYF
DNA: TGTGCCAGCAGCACACAGCGGGGGGGCCTGTACGAGCAGTACTTC

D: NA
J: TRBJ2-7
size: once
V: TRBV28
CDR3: CASSYPRVVEQYF
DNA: TGTGCCAGCAGTTACCCCAGAGTCGTCGAGCAGTACTTC

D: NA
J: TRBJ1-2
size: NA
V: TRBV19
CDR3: CASRNRDRYTF
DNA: TGTGCCAGTAGGAACAGGGACCGCTACACCTTC

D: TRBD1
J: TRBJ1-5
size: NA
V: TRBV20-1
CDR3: CSARQGSGSNQPQHF
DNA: TGCAGTGCCCGACAGGGAAGTGGGAGCAATCAGCCCCAGCATTTT

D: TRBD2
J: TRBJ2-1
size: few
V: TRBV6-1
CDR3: CASRAGDFGYNEQFF
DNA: TGTGCCAGCAGGGCGGGGGATTTCGGGTACAATGAGCAGTTCTTC

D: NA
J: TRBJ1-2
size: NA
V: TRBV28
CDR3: CASETGGFGYTF
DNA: TGTGCCAGCGAAACGGGAGGGTTCGGCTACACCTTC

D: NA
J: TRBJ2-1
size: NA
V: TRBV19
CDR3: CASSIDRVGGRNEQFF
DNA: TGTGCCAGTAGTATAGATCGGGTGGGGGGGCGGAATGAGCAGTTCTTC

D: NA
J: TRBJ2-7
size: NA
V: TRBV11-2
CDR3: CASSLWGYEQYF
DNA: TGTGCCAGCAGCTTGTGGGGTTACGAGCAGTACTTC

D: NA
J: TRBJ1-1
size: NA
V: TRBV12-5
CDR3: CASGLVLTENTEAFF
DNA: TGTGCTAGTGGTTTGGTTCTGACAGAGAACACTGAAGCTTTCTTT

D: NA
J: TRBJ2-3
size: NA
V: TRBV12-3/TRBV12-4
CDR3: CASSLDSRVVAQYF
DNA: TGTGCCAGCAGTTTAGATTCCAGGGTGGTAGCGCAGTATTTT

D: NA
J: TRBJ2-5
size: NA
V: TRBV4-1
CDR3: CASSQEDGRTFQETQYF
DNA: TGCGCCAGCAGCCAAGAAGATGGGCGGACTTTCCAAGAGACCCAGTACTTC

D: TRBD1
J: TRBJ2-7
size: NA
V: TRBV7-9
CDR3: CASSFPDRGVTYEQYF
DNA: TGTGCCAGCAGCTTCCCTGACAGGGGAGTAACCTACGAGCAGTACTTC

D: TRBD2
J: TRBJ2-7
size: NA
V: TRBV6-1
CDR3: CASTASGRRVGEQYF
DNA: TGTGCCAGCACCGCTAGCGGGAGAAGAGTGGGGGAGCAGTACTTC

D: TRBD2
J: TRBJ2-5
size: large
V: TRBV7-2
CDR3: CASSSSAGQTQYF
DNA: TGTGCCAGCAGCTCGTCAGCGGGACAGACCCAGTACTTC

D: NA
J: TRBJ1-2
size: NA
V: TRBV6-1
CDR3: CASKMDSAYGYTF
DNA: TGTGCCAGCAAGATGGACAGCGCCTATGGCTACACCTTC

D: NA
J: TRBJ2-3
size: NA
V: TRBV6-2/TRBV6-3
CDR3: CAPDQNEEGTQYF
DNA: TGTGCCCCAGACCAGAACGAGGAAGGTACGCAGTATTTT

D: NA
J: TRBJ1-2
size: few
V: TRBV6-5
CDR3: CASSSGGQGYGYTF
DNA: TGTGCCAGCAGTTCCGGAGGTCAGGGCTATGGCTACACCTTC

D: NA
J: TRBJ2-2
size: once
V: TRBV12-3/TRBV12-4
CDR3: CASSLAGPGTGELFF
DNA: TGTGCCAGCAGTTTAGCGGGACCAGGGACCGGGGAGCTGTTTTTT

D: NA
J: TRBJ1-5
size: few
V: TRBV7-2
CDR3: CASSSSKGQPQHF
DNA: TGTGCCAGCAGCTCCAGCAAAGGACAGCCCCAGCATTTT

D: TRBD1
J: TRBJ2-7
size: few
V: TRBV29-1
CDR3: CSVADRGYEQYF
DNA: TGCAGCGTTGCGGACAGGGGCTACGAGCAGTACTTC

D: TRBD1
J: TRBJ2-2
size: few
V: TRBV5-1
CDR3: CASSVQGITGELFF
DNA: TGCGCCAGCAGCGTACAGGGGATCACCGGGGAGCTGTTTTTT

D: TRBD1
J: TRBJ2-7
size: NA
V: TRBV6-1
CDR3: CASRGQGGFYEQYF
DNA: TGTGCCAGCAGAGGACAGGGGGGCTTCTACGAGCAGTACTTC

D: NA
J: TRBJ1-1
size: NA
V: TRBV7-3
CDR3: CASSWVMGTEAFF
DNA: TGTGCCAGCAGCTGGGTGATGGGCACTGAAGCTTTCTTT

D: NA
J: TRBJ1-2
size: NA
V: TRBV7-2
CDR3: CASSFGQNWPYGYTF
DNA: TGTGCCAGCAGCTTTGGACAGAATTGGCCCTATGGCTACACCTTC

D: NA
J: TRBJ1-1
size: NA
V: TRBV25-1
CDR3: CASSGASGTEAFF
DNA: TGTGCCAGCAGTGGGGCGAGCGGTACTGAAGCTTTCTTT

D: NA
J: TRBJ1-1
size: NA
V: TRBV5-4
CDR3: CASSPPSRDTEAFF
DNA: TGTGCCAGCAGCCCCCCCTCGAGGGACACTGAAGCTTTCTTT

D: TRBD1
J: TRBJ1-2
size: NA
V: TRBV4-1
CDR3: CASSQPGQGTDYGYTF
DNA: TGCGCCAGCAGCCAACCGGGACAGGGAACGGACTATGGCTACACCTTC

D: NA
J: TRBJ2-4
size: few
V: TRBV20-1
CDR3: CSARWGPDIQYF
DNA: TGCAGTGCTAGGTGGGGGCCAGACATTCAGTACTTC

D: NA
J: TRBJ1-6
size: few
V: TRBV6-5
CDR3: CASSYGQGTDSPLHF
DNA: TGTGCCAGCAGTTATGGTCAGGGGACGGATTCACCCCTCCACTTT

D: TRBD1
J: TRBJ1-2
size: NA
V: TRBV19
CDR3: CASIGTGGTGGYTF
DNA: TGTGCCAGTATCGGGACAGGGGGTACTGGGGGCTACACCTTC

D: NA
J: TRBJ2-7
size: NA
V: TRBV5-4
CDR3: CASSLEGPPYEQYF
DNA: TGTGCCAGCAGCTTGGAGGGACCTCCCTACGAGCAGTACTTC

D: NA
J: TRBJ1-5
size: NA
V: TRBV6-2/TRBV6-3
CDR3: CASSQGSNQPQHF
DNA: TGTGCCAGCAGCCAGGGTAGCAATCAGCCCCAGCATTTT

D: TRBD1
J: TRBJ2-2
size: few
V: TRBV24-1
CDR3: CATSENPGQGFGELFF
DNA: TGTGCCACCAGTGAGAATCCGGGACAGGGCTTCGGGGAGCTGTTTTTT

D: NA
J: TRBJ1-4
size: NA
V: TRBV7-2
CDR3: CASSGAPNEKLFF
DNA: TGTGCCAGCAGCGGGGCCCCTAATGAAAAACTGTTTTTT

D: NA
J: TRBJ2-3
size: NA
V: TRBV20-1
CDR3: CSAGLGDTQYF
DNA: TGCAGTGCGGGACTTGGAGATACGCAGTATTTT

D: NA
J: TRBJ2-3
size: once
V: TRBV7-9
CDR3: CASSDRTDTQYF
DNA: TGTGCCAGCAGCGACCGCACAGATACGCAGTATTTT

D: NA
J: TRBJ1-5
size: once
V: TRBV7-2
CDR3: CASSLRLGSGQPQHF
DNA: TGTGCCAGCAGCTTAAGATTGGGTTCAGGCCAGCCCCAGCATTTT

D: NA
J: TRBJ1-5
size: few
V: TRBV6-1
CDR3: CASSPQRTRIQPQHF
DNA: TGTGCCAGCAGTCCCCAGAGGACACGGATACAACCCCAGCATTTT

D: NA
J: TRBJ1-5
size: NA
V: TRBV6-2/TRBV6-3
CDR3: CASSYGNVDQPQHF
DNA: TGTGCCAGCAGTTACGGGAACGTGGATCAGCCCCAGCATTTT

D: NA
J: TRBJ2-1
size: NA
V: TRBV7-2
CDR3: CASSPAYLAGSVIF
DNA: TGTGCCAGCAGCCCAGCATACCTAGCTGGCTCTGTAATCTTC

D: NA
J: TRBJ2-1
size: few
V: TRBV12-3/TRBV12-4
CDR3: CASSSRWGLAHEQFF
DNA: TGTGCCAGCAGTTCTCGGTGGGGGCTTGCCCATGAGCAGTTCTTC

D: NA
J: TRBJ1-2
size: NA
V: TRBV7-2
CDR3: CASSVDKGIVGPGYTF
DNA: TGTGCCAGCAGCGTAGACAAGGGGATTGTTGGGCCAGGCTACACCTTC

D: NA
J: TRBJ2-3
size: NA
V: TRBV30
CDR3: CACSGLTSTDTQYF
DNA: TGTGCCTGTTCCGGACTTACTAGCACAGATACGCAGTATTTT

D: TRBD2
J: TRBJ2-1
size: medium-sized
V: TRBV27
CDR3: CASSLRGHRSSGRNNEQFF
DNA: TGTGCCAGCAGTTTAAGGGGGCACCGCTCTAGCGGGAGAAACAATGAGCAGTTCTTC

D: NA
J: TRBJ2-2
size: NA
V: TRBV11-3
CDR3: CASSSAGENTGELFF
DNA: TGTGCCAGCAGCTCCGCCGGGGAGAACACCGGGGAGCTGTTTTTT

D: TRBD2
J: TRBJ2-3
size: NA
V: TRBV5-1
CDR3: CASSLVAGVRDTQYF
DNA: TGCGCCAGCAGCTTGGTAGCGGGAGTTAGGGATACGCAGTATTTT